This record covers a single TCR beta chain. Its matching antigen is unknown. CDR1 DFQATT and CDR2 SNEGSKA come from the germline V gene (reference sequence). V lost 3 bases to trimming and J lost 6 bases; unmatched junction nucleotides: 8. There are 14 residues in the CDR3. Preparing the TCRbeta library involved the use of unique molecular identifiers. MiXCR, applied by TCRdb to the PCR reads, yields one record per CDR3 protein. The sample records about 870,000 distinct CDR3 sequences, about 15% being singletons. This sample was taken from a study of T-cell reconstitution after alpha-beta-depleted transplantation in children. Study-level results: Reported findings indicate that, about two months after transplant, alpha-beta T cells came from several hundred expanded clones, which were derived from non-depleted graft cells. One year after transplant, T-cell counts and diversity came mostly from newly produced T cells. Some patients showed high day-60 TCRbeta diversity, which derived from surviving recipient T cells and thymic progenitors.

The TCR was taken from a male patient between 5 and 17 years old who had a stem cell transplant for acute lymphoblastic leukemia, so the T cells may come from the graft donor. Sequencing was performed on PBMCs, mostly from graft donor cells, taken 360 days after TCRalphabeta/CD19-depleted stem cell transplant. V gene TRBV20-1 combines with J gene TRBJ2-1; 7 bases are shared with TRBD2. CDR3: CSASGGSGGNEQFF. The CDR3 region has the DNA TGCAGTGCTAGTGGCGGGAGCGGAGGCAATGAGCAGTTCTTC.